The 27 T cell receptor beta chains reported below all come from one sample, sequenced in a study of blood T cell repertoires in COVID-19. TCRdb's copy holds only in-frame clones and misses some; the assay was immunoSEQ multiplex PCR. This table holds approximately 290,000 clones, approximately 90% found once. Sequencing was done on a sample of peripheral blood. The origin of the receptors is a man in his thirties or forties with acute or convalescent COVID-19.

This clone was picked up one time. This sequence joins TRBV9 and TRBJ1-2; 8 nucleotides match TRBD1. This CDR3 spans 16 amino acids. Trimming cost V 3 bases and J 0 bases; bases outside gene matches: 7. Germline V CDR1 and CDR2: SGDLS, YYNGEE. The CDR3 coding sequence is TGTGCCAGCAGCGCGTCGGACAGGGCCTCTAACTATGGCTACACCTTC. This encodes CASSASDRASNYGYTF.

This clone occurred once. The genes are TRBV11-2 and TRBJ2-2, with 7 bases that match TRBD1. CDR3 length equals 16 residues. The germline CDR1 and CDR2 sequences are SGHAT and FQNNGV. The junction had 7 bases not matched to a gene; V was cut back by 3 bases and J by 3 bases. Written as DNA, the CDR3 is TGTGCCAGCAGCTTGGCGATACAGGGGCACACCGGGGAGCTGTTTTTT. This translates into CASSLAIQGHTGELFF.

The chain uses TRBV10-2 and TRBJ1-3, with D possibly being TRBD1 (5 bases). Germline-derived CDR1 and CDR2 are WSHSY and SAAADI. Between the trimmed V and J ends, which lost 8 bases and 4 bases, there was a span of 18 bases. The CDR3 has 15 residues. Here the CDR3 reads CASRVAGQEGNTIYF. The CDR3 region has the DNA TGCGCCAGCCGGGTGGCGGGGCAGGAGGGAAACACCATATATTTT.

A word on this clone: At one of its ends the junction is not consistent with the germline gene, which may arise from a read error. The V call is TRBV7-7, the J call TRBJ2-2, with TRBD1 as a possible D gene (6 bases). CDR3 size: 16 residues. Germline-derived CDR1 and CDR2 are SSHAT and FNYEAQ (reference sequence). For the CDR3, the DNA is TGTGCTAGCAGCCCTAGTGGCAGGGGGAACACCGGGGAGCTGTTTTTT. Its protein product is CASSPSGRGNTGELFF.

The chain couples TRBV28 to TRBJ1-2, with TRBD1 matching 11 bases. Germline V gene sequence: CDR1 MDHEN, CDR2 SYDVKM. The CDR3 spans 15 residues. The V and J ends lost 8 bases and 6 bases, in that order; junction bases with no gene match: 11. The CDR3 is CASVGQGVLADGYTF. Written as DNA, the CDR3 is TGTGCCAGCGTGGGACAGGGGGTCCTAGCGGATGGCTACACCTTC.

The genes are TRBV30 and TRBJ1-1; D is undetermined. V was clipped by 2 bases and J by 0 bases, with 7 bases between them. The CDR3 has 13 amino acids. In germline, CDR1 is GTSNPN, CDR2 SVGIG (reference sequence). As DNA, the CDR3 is TGTGCCTGGAGTCAAGACATGAACACTGAAGCTTTCTTT. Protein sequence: CAWSQDMNTEAFF.

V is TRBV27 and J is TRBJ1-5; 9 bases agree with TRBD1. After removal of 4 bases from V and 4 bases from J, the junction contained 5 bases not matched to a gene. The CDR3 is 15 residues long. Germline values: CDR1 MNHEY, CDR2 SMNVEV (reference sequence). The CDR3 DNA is TGTGCCAGCAGTTCCGGGACAGGGAGAAATCAGCCCCAGCATTTT. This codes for CASSSGTGRNQPQHF.

CDR3 amino acids: CASSSETSGTDTQYF. In DNA, the CDR3 is TGCGCCAGCAGCTCCGAGACTAGCGGCACAGATACGCAGTATTTT. The rearrangement joins TRBV5-1 to TRBJ2-3, with TRBD2 identical over 8 bases. This CDR3 is built from 15 residues. Germline assignment: CDR1 SGHRS and CDR2 YFSETQ. V shed 3 bases, J shed 1 base, and the junction held 4 bases outside the gene matches.

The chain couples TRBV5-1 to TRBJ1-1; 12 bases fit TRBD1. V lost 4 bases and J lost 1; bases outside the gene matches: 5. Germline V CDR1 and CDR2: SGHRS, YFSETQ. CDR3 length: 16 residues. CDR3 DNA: TGCGCCAGCAGCCCGGGACAGGGGGCAAGGAACACTGAAGCTTTCTTT. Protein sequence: CASSPGQGARNTEAFF.

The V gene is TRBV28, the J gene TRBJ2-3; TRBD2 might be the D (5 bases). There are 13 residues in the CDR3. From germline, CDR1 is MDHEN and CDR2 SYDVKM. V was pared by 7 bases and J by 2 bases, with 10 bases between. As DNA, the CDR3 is TGTGCCAGCAAGTGGGAGCTCACAGATACGCAGTATTTT. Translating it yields CASKWELTDTQYF. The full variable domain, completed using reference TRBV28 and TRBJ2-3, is DVKVTQSSRYLVKRTGEKVFLECVQDMDHENMFWYRQDPGLGLRLIYFSYDVKMKEKGDIPEGYSVSREKKERFSLILESASTNQTSMYLCASKWELTDTQYFGPGTRLTVL.

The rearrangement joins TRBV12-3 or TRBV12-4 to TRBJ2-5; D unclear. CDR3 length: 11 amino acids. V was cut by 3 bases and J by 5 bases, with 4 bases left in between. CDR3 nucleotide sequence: TGTGCCAGCAGTTTTGCGGAGACCCAGTACTTC. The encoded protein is CASSFAETQYF.

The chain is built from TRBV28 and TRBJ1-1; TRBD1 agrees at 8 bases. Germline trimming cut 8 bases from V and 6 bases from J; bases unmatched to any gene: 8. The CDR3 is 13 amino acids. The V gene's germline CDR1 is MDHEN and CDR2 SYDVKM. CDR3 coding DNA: TGTGCCAGCTCCGGGACAGGAGACGCTGAAGCTTTCTTT. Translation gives CASSGTGDAEAFF.

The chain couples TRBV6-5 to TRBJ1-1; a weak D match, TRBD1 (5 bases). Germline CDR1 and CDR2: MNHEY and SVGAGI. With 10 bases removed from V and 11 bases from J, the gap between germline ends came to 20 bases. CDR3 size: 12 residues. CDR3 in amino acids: CATTLEAGRAFF. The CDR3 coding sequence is TGTGCCACCACTTTGGAGGCAGGGAGGGCTTTCTTT.

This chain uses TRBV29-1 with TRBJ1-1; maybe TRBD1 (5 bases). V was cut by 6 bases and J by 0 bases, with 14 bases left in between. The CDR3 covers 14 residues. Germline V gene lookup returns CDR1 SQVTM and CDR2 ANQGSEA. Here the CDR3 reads CSVGRGGVNTEAFF. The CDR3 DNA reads TGCAGCGTCGGTCGCGGAGGGGTGAACACTGAAGCTTTCTTT.

The CDR3 loop is CASSPTGFRSPLHF. CDR3 DNA sequence: TGTGCCAGCAGCCCTACAGGGTTCAGATCACCCCTCCACTTT. This chain uses TRBV3-1 (or the pseudogene TRBV3-2) with TRBJ1-6, with D perhaps matching TRBD1 (6 bases). The V end lost 4 bases, the J end lost 10 bases, and 14 bases lay between the germline ends. The length of the CDR3 is 14 residues. From germline, CDR1 is LGHDT and CDR2 YNNKEL (reference sequence).

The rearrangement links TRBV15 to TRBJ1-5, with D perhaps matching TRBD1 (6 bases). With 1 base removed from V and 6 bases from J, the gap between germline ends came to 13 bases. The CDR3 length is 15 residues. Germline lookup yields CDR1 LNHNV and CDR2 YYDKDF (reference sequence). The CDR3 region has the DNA TGTGCCACCAGCAGAGGCACAGGGTCAGGTCAGCCCCAGCATTTT. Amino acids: CATSRGTGSGQPQHF.

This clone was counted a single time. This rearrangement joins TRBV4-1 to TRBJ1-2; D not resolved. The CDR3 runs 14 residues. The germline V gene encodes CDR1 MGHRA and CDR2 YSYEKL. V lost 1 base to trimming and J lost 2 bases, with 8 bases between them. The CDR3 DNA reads TGCGCCAGCAGCCAAGCAACAGAGAACTATGGCTACACCTTC. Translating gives CASSQATENYGYTF.

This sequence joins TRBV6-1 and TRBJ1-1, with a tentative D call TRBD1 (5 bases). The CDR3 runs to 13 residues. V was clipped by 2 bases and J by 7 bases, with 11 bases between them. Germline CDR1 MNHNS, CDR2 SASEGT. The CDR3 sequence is CASSEYGGVEAFF. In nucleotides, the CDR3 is TGTGCCAGCAGTGAATACGGAGGGGTTGAAGCTTTCTTT.

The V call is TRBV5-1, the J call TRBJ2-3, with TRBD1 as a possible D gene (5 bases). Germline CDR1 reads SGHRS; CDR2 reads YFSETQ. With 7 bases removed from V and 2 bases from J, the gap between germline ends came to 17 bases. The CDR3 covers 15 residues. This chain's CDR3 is CASGKAGHNTDTQYF. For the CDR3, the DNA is TGCGCCAGCGGGAAGGCAGGGCACAACACAGATACGCAGTATTTT.

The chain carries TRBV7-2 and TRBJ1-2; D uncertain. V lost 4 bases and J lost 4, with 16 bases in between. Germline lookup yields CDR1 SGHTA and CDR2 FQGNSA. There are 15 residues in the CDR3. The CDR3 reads CASSYNLYGLYGYTF. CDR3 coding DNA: TGTGCCAGCAGCTATAATCTATATGGACTCTATGGCTACACCTTC.

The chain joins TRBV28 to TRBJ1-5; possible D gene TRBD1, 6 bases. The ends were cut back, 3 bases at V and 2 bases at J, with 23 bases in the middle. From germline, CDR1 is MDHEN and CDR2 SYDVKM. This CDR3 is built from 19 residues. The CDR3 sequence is CASSFGNRVWGRGNQPQHF. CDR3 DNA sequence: TGTGCCAGCAGTTTCGGTAACAGGGTTTGGGGAAGGGGCAATCAGCCCCAGCATTTT.

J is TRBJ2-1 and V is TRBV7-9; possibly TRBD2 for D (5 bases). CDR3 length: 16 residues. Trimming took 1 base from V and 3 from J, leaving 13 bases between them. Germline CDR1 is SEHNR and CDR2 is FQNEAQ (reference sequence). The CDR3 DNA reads TGTGCCAGCAGCTTAGTAGAGGGCCGACGCTACAATGAGCAGTTCTTC. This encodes CASSLVEGRRYNEQFF.

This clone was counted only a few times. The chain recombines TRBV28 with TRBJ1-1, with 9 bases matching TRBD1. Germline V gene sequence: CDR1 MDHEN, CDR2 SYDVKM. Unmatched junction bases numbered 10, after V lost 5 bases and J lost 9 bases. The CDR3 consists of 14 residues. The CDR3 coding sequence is TGTGCCAGCAGTACAGGGGGCGAGTTCAGAAAAGCTTTCTTT. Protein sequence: CASSTGGEFRKAFF.

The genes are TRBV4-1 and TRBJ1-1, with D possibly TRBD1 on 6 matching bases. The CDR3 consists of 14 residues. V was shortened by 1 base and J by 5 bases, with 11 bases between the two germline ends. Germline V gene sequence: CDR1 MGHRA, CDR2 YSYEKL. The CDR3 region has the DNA TGCGCCAGCAGCCAAGGGGGGCTCTGGACTGAAGCTTTCTTT. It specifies CASSQGGLWTEAFF.

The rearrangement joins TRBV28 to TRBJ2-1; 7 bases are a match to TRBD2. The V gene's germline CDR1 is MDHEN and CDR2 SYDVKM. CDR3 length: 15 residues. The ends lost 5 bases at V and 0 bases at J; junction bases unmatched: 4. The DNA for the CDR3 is TGTGCCAGCAGTATAGCGGGCCCCTCCTACAATGAGCAGTTCTTC. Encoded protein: CASSIAGPSYNEQFF.

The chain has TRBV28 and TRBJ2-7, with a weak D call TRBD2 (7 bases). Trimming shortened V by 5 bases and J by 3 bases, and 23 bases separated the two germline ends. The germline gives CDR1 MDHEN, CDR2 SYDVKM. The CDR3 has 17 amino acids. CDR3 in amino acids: CASSPPGEVGGDYEQYF. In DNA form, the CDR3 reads TGTGCCAGCAGTCCACCCGGGGAGGTAGGGGGGGACTACGAGCAGTACTTC.

The CDR3 DNA reads as TGTGCCAGCAGCCAAGACAGGGGAAGGGGGGGGCAGCCCCAGCATTTT. This sequence encodes CASSQDRGRGGQPQHF. This sequence joins TRBV4-2 and TRBJ1-5, with D tentatively TRBD1 (6 bases). Between the trimmed V and J ends, which lost 0 bases and 7 bases, there was a span of 16 bases. From germline, CDR1 is LGHNA and CDR2 YNFKEQ. The CDR3 has 16 amino acids.